The 21 T cell receptor beta chains below were found in one sample sequenced in a study of T cell repertoires in cytomegalovirus infection. These receptors' antigens are unknown. TCRdb ran MiXCR on the reads and lists one entry per CDR3 protein. Of about 900,000 distinct CDR3 sequences in the sample, roughly 30% were seen once. Material: cultured CD8+ T cells from PBMCs, obtained from culture after CMV antigen stimulation. The receptors come from a human donor in good health (CMV status not recorded). Some clones in this sample may be carry-over from other donors' samples.

The table lists this clonotype with a few counts. This chain joins TRBV20-1 and TRBJ2-7, with D possibly being TRBD2 (5 bases). The CDR3 loop spans 12 amino acids. Trimming left V 5 bases short and J 4 bases short, with 12 bases between. Germline CDR1 reads DFQATT; CDR2 reads SNEGSKA (reference sequence). The CDR3 loop reads CSAHYGDYEQYF. The CDR3 region has the DNA TGCAGTGCTCATTACGGGGATTACGAGCAGTACTTC.

This clonotype was recorded at least ten times. V usage is TRBV15 and J usage is TRBJ2-1; 11 bases match TRBD2. Trimming cost V 0 bases and J 4 bases; bases outside gene matches: 2. This CDR3 region has 16 residues. Germline V gene sequence: CDR1 LNHNV, CDR2 YYDKDF (reference sequence). Here the CDR3 reads CATSRELAGAYNEQFF. CDR3 sequence (DNA): TGTGCCACCAGCAGAGAACTAGCGGGGGCTTACAATGAGCAGTTCTTC.

This chain joins TRBV20-1 and TRBJ1-2; TRBD1 matches at 7 bases. CDR1 is DFQATT, CDR2 SNEGSKA, per germline (reference sequence). The junction had 6 bases not matched to a gene; V was cut back by 4 bases and J by 1 base. The CDR3 has 14 residues. CDR3 sequence reads: CSAIEQGSNYGYTF. The CDR3 nucleotides are TGCAGTGCTATCGAACAGGGGAGTAACTATGGCTACACCTTC.

In this sample, this clonotype turned up once. The chain combines TRBV7-4 with TRBJ2-2; 9 bases are shared with TRBD2. V gave up 5 bases and J gave up 4 bases; unmatched junction bases: 8. Germline assignment: CDR1 SGHVT and CDR2 SQSDAQ. CDR3 length equals 16 residues. As DNA, the CDR3 is TGTGCCAGCAGCCGTAATCCTAGCGGGGTCACCGGGGAGCTGTTTTTT. It codes for CASSRNPSGVTGELFF.

The chain combines TRBV11-3 with TRBJ1-1, with 7 bases fitting TRBD1. CDR3 length equals 15 residues. V gave up 4 bases and J gave up 0 bases; unmatched junction bases: 5. Germline V lookup: CDR1 SGHNT, CDR2 YENEEA. The CDR3 is CASSSGTEMNTEAFF. In DNA form, the CDR3 reads TGTGCCAGCAGCTCCGGGACAGAGATGAACACTGAAGCTTTCTTT.

This clonotype was counted ten times or more. The chain recombines TRBV6-2 or TRBV6-3 with TRBJ2-1; 11 bases line up with TRBD2. Germline CDR1 MNHEY, CDR2 SVGEGT. The length of the CDR3 is 19 residues. The J segment lost 1 base and the V segment lost 5 bases, leaving 13 bases of the junction unmatched. The CDR3 bases are TGTGCCAGCAGTAGCCCTACTAGCGGGGGATTAGATTCCTACAATGAGCAGTTCTTC. Translated: CASSSPTSGGLDSYNEQFF.

This clonotype has at least ten counts. The chain uses TRBV6-2 or TRBV6-3 and TRBJ1-1; 7 bases match TRBD1. Trimming removed 6 bases from V and 1 base from J; junction bases left unmatched: 5. The CDR3 contains 14 residues. Germline loops: CDR1 MNHEY, CDR2 SVGEGT. CDR3 coding DNA: TGTGCCAGCAGCAGTGACAGGGCGAACACTGAAGCTTTCTTT. This translates into CASSSDRANTEAFF.

The chain uses TRBV4-3 and TRBJ2-1, with TRBD2 matching 7 bases. The V and J ends lost 4 bases and 4 bases, in that order; junction bases with no gene match: 19. The CDR3 loop spans 19 amino acids. Germline CDR1 and CDR2: LGHNA and YSLEER. CDR3 coding DNA: TGCGCCAGCAGCCTCGACGTAGCGGGCTGGGGTGCCTCTTACAATGAGCAGTTCTTC. This sequence encodes CASSLDVAGWGASYNEQFF.

This clonotype has more than one count but fewer than ten. V is TRBV9 and J is TRBJ1-1, with D possibly TRBD1 on 6 matching bases. There are 14 residues in the CDR3. V lost 4 bases and J lost 8, with 18 bases in between. From germline, CDR1 is SGDLS and CDR2 YYNGEE. The chain's CDR3 is CASSPGAGALEAFF. In DNA form, the CDR3 reads TGTGCCAGCAGCCCAGGGGCTGGGGCCTTGGAAGCTTTCTTT.

The sample holds a few counts of this clonotype. The genes are TRBV25-1 and TRBJ2-5; D is unresolved. The CDR3 loop spans 13 amino acids. The germline V and J ends were trimmed by 1 base and 9 bases, with 12 bases remaining between them. Germline V CDR1 and CDR2: MGHDK, SYGVNS. CDR3 loop: CASSELGLGSQYF. The CDR3 nucleotides are TGTGCCAGCAGTGAATTAGGGTTGGGGTCCCAGTACTTC.

The V and J genes are TRBV9 and TRBJ1-5; perhaps TRBD1 as D (5 bases). The CDR3 length is 15 residues. The ends were cut back, 0 bases at V and 4 bases at J, with 11 bases in the middle. CDR1 and CDR2 from the germline V gene are SGDLS and YYNGEE. The CDR3 bases are TGTGCCAGCAGCGTAGCTGGGGCCCCAAATCAGCCCCAGCATTTT. Translating gives CASSVAGAPNQPQHF. Full variable domain (missing parts from reference TRBV9 and TRBJ1-5): DSGVTQTPKHLITATGQRVTLRCSPRSGDLSVYWYQQSLDQGLQFLIQYYNGEERAKGNILERFSAQQFPDLHSELNLSSLELGDSALYFCASSVAGAPNQPQHFGDGTRLSIL.

The chain combines TRBV7-9 with TRBJ1-1; D uncertain. Looked up from germline, CDR1 is SEHNR and CDR2 is FQNEAQ (reference sequence). This CDR3 spans 14 amino acids. V was clipped by 4 bases and J by 5 bases, with 14 bases between them. The DNA for the CDR3 is TGTGCCAGCAGCTCCCCCGATAGTATAACTGAAGCTTTCTTT. Translation gives CASSSPDSITEAFF.

This clonotype was seen a few times. The CDR3 here is CASSFGLTDTIYEQYV. The DNA for the CDR3 is TGTGCCAGCAGCTTCGGACTCACGGACACCATCTACGAGCAGTACGTC. The gene calls are TRBV7-2 and TRBJ2-7; either TRBD1 or TRBD2 may supply D (5 bases each). The V and J ends lost 3 bases and 3 bases respectively, with 18 bases between them. The CDR3 has 16 amino acids. Germline lookup yields CDR1 SGHTA and CDR2 FQGNSA.

This clonotype was detected many times. The chain carries TRBV7-8 and TRBJ1-4; D call uncertain. Trimming removed 5 bases from V and 2 bases from J, with 21 bases in between. Germline CDR1 and CDR2: SGHVS and FQNEAQ. The CDR3 is made up of 18 amino acids. The CDR3 DNA reads as TGTGCCAGCAGCCCATACCTCAGTGGCAGGATGACTAATGAAAAACTGTTTTTT. It specifies CASSPYLSGRMTNEKLFF. The full variable domain, its missing parts supplied by reference TRBV7-8 and TRBJ1-4, is GAGVSQSPRYKVAKRGQDVALRCDPISGHVSLFWYQQALGQGPEFLTYFQNEAQLDKSGLPSDRFFAERPEGSVSTLKIQRTQQEDSAVYLCASSPYLSGRMTNEKLFFGSGTQLSVL.

This clonotype has only a few counts. The chain couples TRBV6-2 or TRBV6-3 to TRBJ2-1; D might be TRBD1 or TRBD2, each matching 5 bases. In germline, CDR1 is MNHEY, CDR2 SVGEGT. This CDR3 spans 16 amino acids. The ends were cut back, 6 bases at V and 1 base at J, with 16 bases in the middle. This CDR3 is CASSLGPSKSYNEQFF. CDR3 DNA: TGTGCCAGCAGCCTGGGACCCAGCAAATCCTACAATGAGCAGTTCTTC.

J is TRBJ2-1 and V is TRBV7-9; tentatively, D is TRBD2 (6 bases). Germline V gene lookup returns CDR1 SEHNR and CDR2 FQNEAQ (reference sequence). The length of the CDR3 is 16 residues. Trimming removed 0 bases from V and 5 bases from J, with 14 bases in between. This CDR3 reads CASSLAQREVDNEQFF. The CDR3 region has the DNA TGTGCCAGCAGCTTAGCGCAAAGGGAGGTAGACAATGAGCAGTTCTTC.

This clonotype was detected ten times or more. The chain carries TRBV7-2 and TRBJ1-2, with D possibly matching TRBD1 (5 bases). Trimming shortened V by 6 bases and J by 4 bases, and 12 bases separated the two germline ends. CDR1 is SGHTA and CDR2 is FQGNSA in the germline V gene. The CDR3 length is 13 residues. CDR3 region: CASRSRDAYGYTF. Here the CDR3 DNA reads TGTGCCAGCAGATCCCGGGACGCCTATGGCTACACCTTC.

This chain connects TRBV20-1 to TRBJ2-7; 7 bases line up with TRBD1. CDR1 and CDR2 (germline): DFQATT, SNEGSKA (reference sequence). V was clipped by 7 bases and J by 1 base; unmatched bases: 16. The CDR3 has 16 residues. For the CDR3, the DNA is TGCAGTGTTTGGCCCCGGGACAGAGTTTCATCCTACGAGCAGTACTTC. Translation: CSVWPRDRVSSYEQYF.

The chain carries TRBV7-9 and TRBJ1-1; D unresolved. The CDR3 extends over 13 amino acids. Trimming cost V 8 bases and J 10 bases, with 20 bases left between them. In germline, CDR1 is SEHNR, CDR2 FQNEAQ (reference sequence). CDR3 nucleotide sequence: TGTGCCAGCCCGGGCCCAGGCCTAGGAGGAGCTTTCTTT. This codes for CASPGPGLGGAFF. Variable domain in full (rest from reference TRBV7-9 and TRBJ1-1): DTGVSQNPRHKITKRGQNVTFRCDPISEHNRLYWYRQTLGQGPEFLTYFQNEAQLEKSRLLSDRFSAERPKGSFSTLEIQRTEQGDSAMYLCASPGPGLGGAFFGQGTRLTVV.

The chain links TRBV27 to TRBJ1-2, with D tentatively TRBD1 (5 bases). Germline CDR1 and CDR2: MNHEY and SMNVEV (reference sequence). The V end lost 5 bases, the J end lost 8 bases, and 18 bases lay between the germline ends. The CDR3 contains 14 residues. This CDR3 reads CASSLIGTLGGYTF. In DNA form, the CDR3 reads TGTGCCAGCAGTCTAATTGGGACCCTGGGGGGCTACACCTTC.

This chain links TRBV7-9 with TRBJ1-1; 9 nucleotides match TRBD1. The length of the CDR3 is 17 residues. Germline assignment: CDR1 SEHNR and CDR2 FQNEAQ (reference sequence). J lost 5 bases, V lost 1 base, and 11 bases had no gene match. The CDR3 DNA sequence: TGTGCCAGCAGCTTAGGGCCGGGACAGGGACGAAGGACTGAAGCTTTCTTT. Its protein product is CASSLGPGQGRRTEAFF. The complete variable domain, with remaining parts taken from reference TRBV7-9 and TRBJ1-1, reads DTGVSQNPRHKITKRGQNVTFRCDPISEHNRLYWYRQTLGQGPEFLTYFQNEAQLEKSRLLSDRFSAERPKGSFSTLEIQRTEQGDSAMYLCASSLGPGQGRRTEAFFGQGTRLTVV.